The T cell receptor beta chain under discussion was sequenced for a study of blood T cells in healthy people across ages (dated by TCRdb to the mid-2010s). Study-wide context: In model experiments, template switching captured about one uniquely barcoded TCR beta cDNA molecule for every two T cells. Age-related changes in TCR beta repertoire diversity were measured in the study by deep sequencing normalized with unique cDNA molecular identifiers. Using the same blood draw, the study looked at two additional independent replicas of 1 million unique cDNA reads for two donors, one aged 18 to 30 and the other aged 80 or older. To avoid experimental bias, donors of different ages were randomly spread across the sequencing lanes. The donors were split into four age groups: young (average 16 years), middle-aged (nearly 40), aged (more than 55) and long-lived (more than 80).

Findings and caveats that apply to the study as a whole: As age increased, observed TCR beta diversity per million T cells dropped in a roughly linear way, and a significant reduction was already evident by age around 41. Estimates of total diversity from one million sequenced T cells were regarded as lower bounds and underestimates. Compared with the aged group, the long-lived group had more naive CD4+ T cells, fewer expanded clones and increased TCR diversity, suggesting age selection. Observed TCR beta diversity correlated strongly with the percentage of naive T cells measured by flow cytometry. The CMV infection status of donors was not known, potentially confounding age-related changes in expanded clonotypes. Because profiling used bulk unsorted PBMCs, naive and antigen-experienced compartments could not be compared conclusively.

Library preparation employed 5' RACE. The reads were generated on an Illumina HiSeq 2500. A second PCR of 7 to 11 cycles was performed with a sample-barcoded 5' primer and a J-beta primer mix. Each TCR beta cDNA molecule received a unique molecular identifier from a template-switch 5' adaptor carrying 12 random nucleotides. Each sample yielded at least 2.5 million CDR3-containing paired-end reads. The Mint cDNA synthesis kit, primed by a TRBC-specific oligonucleotide, was used to synthesize first-strand cDNA from all RNA. All cDNA was treated with uracil-DNA glycosylase and then went through a first 18-cycle PCR with the universal primers M1SS and BC2_uni_R. The study's own analysis went as follows. Normalization of each sample was performed by random selection of 1 million high-quality reads, each carrying a distinct molecular identifier. Reads sharing molecular identifiers were discarded rather than binned into consensus sequences. MiTCR, with a Q25 quality threshold and the strictest error-elimination algorithm, was used for CDR3 identification, clonotype clustering and error correction. A nonparametric unseen species model with Euler transformation was used to estimate a lower bound on total TCR beta diversity. The public reads were reanalyzed by TCRdb: fastp trimming at Q25, MiXCR alignment, in-frame beta chains only. Each entry is one CDR3 protein sequence, shown with its most common DNA and genes. The V and J calls, along with clone size, are taken from TCRdb and not from the paper's own processing. In this sample the table shows 700,000 to 850,000 distinct CDR3 sequences, approximately 55% of which occur a single time. Approximately 40% of the sample comes from the top ten.

The donors were some 39 Caucasian individuals from Russia, aged about 6 to 100 years, who were systemically healthy. Each donor gave about 9.7 milliliters of peripheral blood, drawn into EDTA-treated Vacutainer tubes. PBMCs were isolated by Ficoll-Paque density-gradient centrifugation, with at least 6.5 million obtained per sample. Trizol reagent was used to extract total RNA from PBMCs, with at least 6 micrograms per sample. Naive CD45RAhigh/CD27high T cell percentages were measured by flow cytometry on a PBMC aliquot from every donor. For CDR1 and CDR2, the germline V gene (reference sequence) lists SGHAT and FQDESV. The CDR3, cysteine through phenylalanine, is 14 amino acids long. Solely the CDR3 DNA is kept, with 42 bases framed from the first base. As concerns this clonotype: Its antigen specificity is not known. No base quality values were provided; no much bigger clone lies one nucleotide off.

This receptor was obtained from an elderly man in good health. This sequence uses TRBV11-1 and TRBJ2-1; the D assignment is uncertain and may be TRBD1 or TRBD2, with 5 bases supporting each. With the DNA end fitting TRBJ2-7 better, the J assignment may be wrong. Sequencing was carried out using blood. CDR3 sequence: CASKKGPGTYEQYF. The DNA sequence is as follows: TGTGCCAGTAAAAAGGGACCCGGCACTTACGAGCAGTACTTC.